This T cell receptor beta chain was recorded in a study of beta chain features in type 1 diabetes. cDNA synthesis used the whole RNA isolate, giving expressed TCRB sequences. Data came from immunoSEQ multiplex PCR; TCRdb stores just in-frame clones and leaves some out. The sample lists hundreds of thousands of clones, over 11% seen once, with roughly 0.04% in the top ten. This clone was seen a handful of times. The target antigen is unknown. CDR1 MNHEY and CDR2 SMNVEV come from the germline V gene (reference sequence). V dropped 1 base and J dropped 1 base, with 14 bases sitting between them. The CDR3 extends over 17 amino acids. Study findings and constraints: For Type 1 diabetes patients, all four CD4+ subsets carried TCRB CDR3s that were moderately but significantly shorter.

Sequences were obtained from naive CD4+ T cells from blood. The chain is built from TRBV27 and TRBJ1-5; D is undetermined. The clonotype comes from a man between 18 and 29 years old with type 1 diabetes. The CDR3 spells CASSLWNGRGSNQPQHF. DNA for the CDR3: TGTGCCAGCAGTTTATGGAACGGCCGAGGGAGCAATCAGCCCCAGCATTTT.